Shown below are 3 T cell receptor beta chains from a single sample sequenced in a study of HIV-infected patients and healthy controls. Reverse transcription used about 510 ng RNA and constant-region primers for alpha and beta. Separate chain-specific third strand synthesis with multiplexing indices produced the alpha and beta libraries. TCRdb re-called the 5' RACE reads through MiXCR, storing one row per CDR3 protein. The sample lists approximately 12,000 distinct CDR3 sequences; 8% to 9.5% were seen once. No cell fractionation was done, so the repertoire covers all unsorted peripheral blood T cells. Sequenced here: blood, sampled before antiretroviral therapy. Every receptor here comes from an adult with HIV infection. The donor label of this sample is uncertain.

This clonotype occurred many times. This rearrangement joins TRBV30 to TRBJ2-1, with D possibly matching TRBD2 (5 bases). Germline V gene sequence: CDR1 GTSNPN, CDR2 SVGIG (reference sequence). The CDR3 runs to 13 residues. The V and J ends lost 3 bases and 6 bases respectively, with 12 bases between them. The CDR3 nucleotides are TGTGCCTGGAGCCCTCTAGCTACCAATGAGCAGTTCTTC. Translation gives CAWSPLATNEQFF.

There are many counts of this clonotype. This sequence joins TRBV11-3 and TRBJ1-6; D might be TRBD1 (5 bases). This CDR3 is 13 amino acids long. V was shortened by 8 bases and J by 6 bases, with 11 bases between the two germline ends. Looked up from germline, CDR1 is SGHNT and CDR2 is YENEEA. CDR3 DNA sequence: TGTGCCAGCCAGACAGATAGTAATTCACCCCTCCACTTT. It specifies CASQTDSNSPLHF.

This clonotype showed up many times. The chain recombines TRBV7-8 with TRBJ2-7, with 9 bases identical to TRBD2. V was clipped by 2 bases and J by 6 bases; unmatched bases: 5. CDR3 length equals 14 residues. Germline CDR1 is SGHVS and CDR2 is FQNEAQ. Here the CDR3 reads CASSLPGLASEQYF. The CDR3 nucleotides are TGTGCCAGCAGCTTACCGGGACTAGCCTCCGAGCAGTACTTC.